The T cell receptor (beta chain) under discussion was sequenced for a study of shared clonotypes between healthy human individuals. The naive CD8 subset, CD45RO-negative cells positively selected for CCR7, excluded terminally differentiated effector memory CD45RA+ cells. This clone was seen only a few times. Other DNA variants within this sample encode the same CDR3. TCRdb's copy holds only in-frame clones and misses some; the assay was immunoSEQ multiplex PCR. This table holds roughly 2.1 million clones, 93% found once. V lost 8 bases to trimming and J lost 1 base, with 8 bases between them. Germline V gene sequence: CDR1 LNHDA, CDR2 SQIVND (reference sequence). CDR3 length: 13 residues.

This TCR came from a man in his late teens or twenties in good health. Some clones in this sample may be carry-over from other donors' samples. Source material: naive CD8+ T cells from PBMCs. The chain recombines TRBV19 with TRBJ2-2; D is unresolved. This CDR3 is CASRTGNTGELFF. The CDR3 DNA reads TGTGCCAGTCGGACGGGGAACACCGGGGAGCTGTTTTTT.